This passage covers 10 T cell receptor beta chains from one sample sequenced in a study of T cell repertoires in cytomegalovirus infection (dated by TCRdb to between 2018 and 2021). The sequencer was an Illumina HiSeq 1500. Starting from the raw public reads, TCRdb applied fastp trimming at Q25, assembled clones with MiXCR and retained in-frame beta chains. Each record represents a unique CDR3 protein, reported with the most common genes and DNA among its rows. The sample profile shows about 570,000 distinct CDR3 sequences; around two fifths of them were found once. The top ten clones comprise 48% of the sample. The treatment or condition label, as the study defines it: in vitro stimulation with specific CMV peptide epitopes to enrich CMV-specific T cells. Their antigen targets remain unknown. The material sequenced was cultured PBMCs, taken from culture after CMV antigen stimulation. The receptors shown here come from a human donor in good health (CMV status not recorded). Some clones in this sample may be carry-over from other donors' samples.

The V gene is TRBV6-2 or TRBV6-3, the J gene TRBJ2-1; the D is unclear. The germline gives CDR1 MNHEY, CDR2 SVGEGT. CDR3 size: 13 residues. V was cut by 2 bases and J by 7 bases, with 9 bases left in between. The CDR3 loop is CASSYPPGNEQFF. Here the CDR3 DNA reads TGTGCCAGCAGTTACCCTCCTGGGAATGAGCAGTTCTTC.

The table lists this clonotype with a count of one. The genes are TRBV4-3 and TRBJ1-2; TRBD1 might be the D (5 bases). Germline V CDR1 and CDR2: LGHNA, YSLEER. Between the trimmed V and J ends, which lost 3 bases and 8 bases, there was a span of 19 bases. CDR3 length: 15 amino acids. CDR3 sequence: CASSQPTAPSGGYTF. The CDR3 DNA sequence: TGCGCCAGCAGCCAGCCGACAGCGCCCAGCGGCGGCTACACCTTC.

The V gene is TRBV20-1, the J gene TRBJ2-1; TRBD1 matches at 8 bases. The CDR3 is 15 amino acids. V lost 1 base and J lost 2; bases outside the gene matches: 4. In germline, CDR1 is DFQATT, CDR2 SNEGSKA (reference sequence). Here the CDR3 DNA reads TGCAGTGCTAGAGTCCGGACAGGGCCCTACAATGAGCAGTTCTTC. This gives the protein CSARVRTGPYNEQFF.

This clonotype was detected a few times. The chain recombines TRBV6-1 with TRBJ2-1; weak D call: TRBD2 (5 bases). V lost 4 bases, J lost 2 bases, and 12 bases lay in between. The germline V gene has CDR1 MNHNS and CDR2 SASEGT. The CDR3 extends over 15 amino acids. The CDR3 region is CASSVRQLAYNEQFF. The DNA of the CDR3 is TGTGCCAGCAGTGTAAGACAACTAGCCTACAATGAGCAGTTCTTC.

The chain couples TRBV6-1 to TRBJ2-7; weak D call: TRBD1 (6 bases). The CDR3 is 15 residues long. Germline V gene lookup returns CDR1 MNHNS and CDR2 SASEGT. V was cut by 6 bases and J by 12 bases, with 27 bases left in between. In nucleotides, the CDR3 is TGTGCCAGCAGCGCCAAGACGGGACAAGACCCTCGGGCGTACTTC. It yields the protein CASSAKTGQDPRAYF.

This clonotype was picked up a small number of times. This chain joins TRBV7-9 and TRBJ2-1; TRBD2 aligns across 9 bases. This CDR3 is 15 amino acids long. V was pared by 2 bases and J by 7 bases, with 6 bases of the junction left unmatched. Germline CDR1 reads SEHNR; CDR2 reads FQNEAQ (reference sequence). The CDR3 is CASSLQIAGANEQFF. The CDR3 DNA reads TGTGCCAGCAGCTTACAAATAGCGGGAGCGAATGAGCAGTTCTTC.

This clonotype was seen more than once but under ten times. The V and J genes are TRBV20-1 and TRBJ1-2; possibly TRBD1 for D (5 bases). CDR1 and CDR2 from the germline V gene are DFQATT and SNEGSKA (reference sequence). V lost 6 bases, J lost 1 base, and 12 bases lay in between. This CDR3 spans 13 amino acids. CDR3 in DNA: TGCAGTGCAAAGGGGCCCATTAACTATGGCTACACCTTC. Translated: CSAKGPINYGYTF.

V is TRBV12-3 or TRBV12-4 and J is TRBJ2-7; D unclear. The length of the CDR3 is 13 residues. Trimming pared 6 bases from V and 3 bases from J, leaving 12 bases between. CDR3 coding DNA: TGTGCCAGCAGCACTTTAGACCGCTACGAGCAGTACTTC. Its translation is CASSTLDRYEQYF.

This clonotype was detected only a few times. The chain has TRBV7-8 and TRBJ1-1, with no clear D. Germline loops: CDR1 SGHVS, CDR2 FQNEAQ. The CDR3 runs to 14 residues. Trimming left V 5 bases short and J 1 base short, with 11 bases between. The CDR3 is CASSPKEGNTEAFF. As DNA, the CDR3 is TGTGCCAGCAGCCCGAAGGAGGGGAACACTGAAGCTTTCTTT.

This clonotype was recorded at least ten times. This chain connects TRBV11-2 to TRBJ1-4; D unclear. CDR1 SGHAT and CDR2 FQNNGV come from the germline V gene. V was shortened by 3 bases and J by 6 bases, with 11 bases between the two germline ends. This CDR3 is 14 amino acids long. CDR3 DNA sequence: TGTGCCAGCAGCTTCACGTGGGAGGATGAAAAACTGTTTTTT. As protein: CASSFTWEDEKLFF.